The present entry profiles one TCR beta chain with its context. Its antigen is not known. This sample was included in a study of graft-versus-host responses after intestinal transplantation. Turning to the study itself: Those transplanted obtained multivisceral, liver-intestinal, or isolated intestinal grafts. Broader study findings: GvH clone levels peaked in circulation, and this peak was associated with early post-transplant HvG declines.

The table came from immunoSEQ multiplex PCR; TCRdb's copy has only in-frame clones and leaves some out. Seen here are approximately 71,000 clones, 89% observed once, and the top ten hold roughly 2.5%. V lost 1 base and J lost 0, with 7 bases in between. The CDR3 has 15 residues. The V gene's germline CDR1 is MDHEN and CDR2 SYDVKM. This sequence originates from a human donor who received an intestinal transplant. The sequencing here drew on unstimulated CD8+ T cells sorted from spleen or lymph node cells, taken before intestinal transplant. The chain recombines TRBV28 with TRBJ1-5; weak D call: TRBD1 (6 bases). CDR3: CASSLLGASNQPQHF. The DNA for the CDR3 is TGTGCCAGCAGTTTATTGGGGGCTAGCAATCAGCCCCAGCATTTT.